This T cell receptor beta chain is from a study of spatial heterogeneity in lung cancer. Study information: Beta-chain sequences consistently outnumbered alpha-chain sequences in detection.

The V gene end was trimmed by 4 bases and the J gene end by 7 bases; junction bases not matched to a gene: 15. The CDR3 contains 18 residues. The V gene's germline CDR1 is SGHAT and CDR2 FQNNGV. Time point specified: blood at routine non-recurrence follow-up after resection. Unsorted tumor, nontumor lung tissue or cryopreserved PBMC supplied the whole RNA. Unique molecular identifiers tagged every individual TCR cDNA molecule. TCRdb fed the 5' RACE reads into MiXCR, producing one record per CDR3 protein. The repertoire includes 110,000 or so distinct CDR3 sequences, less than 14% of them detected once, and more than 20% sits in the top ten. With regard to this clonotype: Its antigen is not identified.

Study results and caveats: Ubiquitous, expanded tumor-derived TCRs were more frequently observed in blood at resection than at follow-up.

Sequenced here: PBMCs, sampled at follow-up. This TCR derives from a female donor with early-stage non-small cell lung cancer. The V and J genes are TRBV11-2 and TRBJ2-2, with TRBD2 matching 10 bases. The CDR3 spells CASSSYPLSGRTVGELFF. The CDR3 nucleotides are TGTGCCAGCAGCTCATATCCTCTTAGCGGGAGGACGGTCGGGGAGCTGTTTTTT.